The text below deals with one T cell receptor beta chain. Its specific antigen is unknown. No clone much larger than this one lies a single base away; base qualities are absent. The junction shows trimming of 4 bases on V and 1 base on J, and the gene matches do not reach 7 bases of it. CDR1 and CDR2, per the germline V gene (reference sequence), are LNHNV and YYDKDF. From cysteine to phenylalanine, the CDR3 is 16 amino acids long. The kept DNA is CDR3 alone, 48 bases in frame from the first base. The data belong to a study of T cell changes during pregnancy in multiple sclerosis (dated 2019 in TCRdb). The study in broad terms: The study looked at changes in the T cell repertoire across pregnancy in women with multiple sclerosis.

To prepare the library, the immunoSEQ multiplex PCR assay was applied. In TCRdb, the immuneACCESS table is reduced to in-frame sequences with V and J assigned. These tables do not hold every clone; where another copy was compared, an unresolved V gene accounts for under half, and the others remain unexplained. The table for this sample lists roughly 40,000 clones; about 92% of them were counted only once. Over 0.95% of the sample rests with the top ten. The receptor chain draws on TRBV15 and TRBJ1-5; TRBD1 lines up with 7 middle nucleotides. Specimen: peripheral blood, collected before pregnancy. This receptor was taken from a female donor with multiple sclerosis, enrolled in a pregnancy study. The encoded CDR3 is CATSTGQPMSNQPQHF. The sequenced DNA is TGTGCCACCAGCACGGGACAGCCCATGAGCAATCAGCCCCAGCATTTT.